One sample yielded the 22 T cell receptor beta chains listed below, sequenced in a study of OX40 agonist ivuxolimab in advanced cancers. Only in-frame clones appear in the TCRdb table, and some are missing; sequencing was by immunoSEQ multiplex PCR. This sample has around 50,000 clones, with about 90% found just once. Material: CD4+ or CD8+ T cells sorted from blood, obtained in a trial of the OX40 agonist ivuxolimab. The receptors were sampled from an adult with an advanced solid tumor such as melanoma, head and neck, liver or kidney cancer.

The chain is built from TRBV5-6 and TRBJ2-1; D remains ambiguous. Deletions cut 0 bases from V and 9 bases from J, with 4 bases between. The CDR3 extends over 11 amino acids. Germline V gene sequence: CDR1 SGHDT, CDR2 YYEEEE. DNA for the CDR3: TGTGCCAGCAGCTTGGAAAGTGAGCAGTTCTTC. This translates into CASSLESEQFF.

The genes are TRBV7-8 and TRBJ1-5; maybe TRBD1 (6 bases). The germline V gene encodes CDR1 SGHVS and CDR2 FQNEAQ. The CDR3 has 16 residues. The V end was cut by 3 bases, the J end by 0 bases, with 12 bases between. CDR3 sequence reads: CASSFEGTNSNQPQHF. The CDR3 bases are TGTGCCAGCAGCTTCGAGGGGACAAATAGCAATCAGCCCCAGCATTTT.

The DNA for the CDR3 is TGTGCCAGCAACCCCACTAGCGGGAGGGGGGGGCACAATGAGCAGTTCTTC. It codes for CASNPTSGRGGHNEQFF. V and J are TRBV7-2 and TRBJ2-1; 13 nucleotides match TRBD2. This CDR3 is built from 17 residues. V lost 7 bases and J lost 5; bases outside the gene matches: 11. Germline CDR1 SGHTA, CDR2 FQGNSA.

This clone has just a few counts. The V gene is TRBV4-1, the J gene TRBJ1-5; D remains unclear. The V and J ends lost 0 bases and 3 bases respectively, with 12 bases between them. The CDR3 is 16 residues long. Germline CDR1 MGHRA, CDR2 YSYEKL. The DNA of the CDR3 is TGCGCCAGCAGCCAAGAAGCGAGGCCCTACAATCAGCCCCAGCATTTT. It specifies CASSQEARPYNQPQHF.

V gene TRBV7-3 combines with J gene TRBJ2-3, with 10 bases fitting TRBD2. The length of the CDR3 is 14 residues. The V and J ends lost 4 bases and 6 bases, in that order; junction bases with no gene match: 4. CDR1 SGHTA and CDR2 FQGTGA come from the germline V gene. CDR3 loop: CASSSDSGRDTQYF. The CDR3 bases are TGTGCCAGCAGCTCAGATAGCGGGAGGGATACGCAGTATTTT.

J is TRBJ1-5 and V is TRBV27; D gene uncertain. Trimming removed 4 bases from V and 3 bases from J, with 4 bases in between. This CDR3 is 12 amino acids long. The germline CDR1 and CDR2 sequences are MNHEY and SMNVEV (reference sequence). The CDR3, as DNA: TGTGCCAGCAGTTATATCAATCAGCCCCAGCATTTT. It specifies CASSYINQPQHF.

The chain employs TRBV19 and TRBJ1-5; D is undetermined. The CDR3 length is 15 residues. The germline gives CDR1 LNHDA, CDR2 SQIVND (reference sequence). The V end lost 3 bases, the J end lost 2 bases, and 11 bases lay between the germline ends. CDR3 DNA: TGTGCCAGTAGTATCAACAGTGGCGGCAATCAGCCCCAGCATTTT. Amino acids: CASSINSGGNQPQHF.

This chain uses TRBV9 with TRBJ2-6; 8 nucleotides match TRBD2. CDR1 and CDR2 from the germline V gene are SGDLS and YYNGEE. The CDR3 has 18 residues. The trim removed 4 bases at V and 1 base at J, leaving 10 bases unmatched. The CDR3 reads CASSPGRGGASGANVLTF. The CDR3 DNA is TGTGCCAGCAGCCCCGGCCGGGGGGGCGCGTCTGGGGCCAACGTCCTGACTTTC.

The rearrangement uses TRBV6-5 and TRBJ2-5; D is unresolved. From germline, CDR1 is MNHEY and CDR2 SVGAGI. The V and J ends lost 5 bases and 1 base respectively, with 8 bases between them. The CDR3 spans 13 residues. The CDR3 spells CASSRVVQETQYF. The DNA for the CDR3 is TGTGCCAGCAGTCGAGTCGTCCAAGAGACCCAGTACTTC.

The chain has TRBV5-1 and TRBJ1-3; 7 positions agree with TRBD1. The CDR3 is made up of 14 amino acids. The germline gives CDR1 SGHRS, CDR2 YFSETQ. The J segment lost 6 bases and the V segment lost 0 bases, leaving 3 bases of the junction unmatched. The CDR3, as DNA: TGCGCCAGCAGCTTGGACACAGGGGCAAACACCATATATTTT. Amino acids: CASSLDTGANTIYF. The full variable domain, with the rest looked up from reference TRBV5-1 and TRBJ1-3, is KAGVTQTPRYLIKTRGQQVTLSCSPISGHRSVSWYQQTPGQGLQFLFEYFSETQRNKGNFPGRFSGRQFSNSRSEMNVSTLELGDSALYLCASSLDTGANTIYFGEGSWLTVV.

V is TRBV4-3 and J is TRBJ1-2; D is unresolved. The CDR3 contains 14 residues. V was trimmed by 0 bases and J by 3 bases, leaving 8 bases between them. Looked up from germline, CDR1 is LGHNA and CDR2 is YSLEER. CDR3 loop: CASSQDDSHYGYTF. The CDR3 bases are TGCGCCAGCAGCCAAGACGATTCTCACTATGGCTACACCTTC.

The V gene is TRBV19, the J gene TRBJ2-5, with a possible D match to TRBD1 (6 bases). Trimming removed 6 bases at V and 5 bases at J, with 19 bases between. In germline, CDR1 is LNHDA, CDR2 SQIVND (reference sequence). This CDR3 comprises 15 residues. CDR3: CASSPRRNRVETQYF. CDR3 sequence (DNA): TGTGCCAGTAGCCCTAGAAGGAACAGGGTCGAGACCCAGTACTTC.

This clone was seen a single time. This chain joins TRBV30 and TRBJ1-4; D gene uncertain. The CDR3 has 13 residues. Between the trimmed V and J ends, which lost 1 base and 8 bases, there was a span of 11 bases. Germline CDR1 GTSNPN, CDR2 SVGIG (reference sequence). The CDR3: CAWSGTMGEKLFF. The CDR3, as DNA: TGTGCCTGGAGTGGTACCATGGGGGAAAAACTGTTTTTT.

The chain couples TRBV29-1 to TRBJ2-5, with 8 positions matching TRBD2. With V trimmed by 3 bases and J by 1 base, 4 bases remained unmatched. Germline V gene sequence: CDR1 SQVTM, CDR2 ANQGSEA. The CDR3 has 14 residues. The CDR3 DNA reads TGCAGCGTTGAGATAGGGACTAGCCAAGAGACCCAGTACTTC. Translated, it gives CSVEIGTSQETQYF.

This chain uses TRBV28 with TRBJ2-7, with TRBD2 matching over 7 bases. The V gene's germline CDR1 is MDHEN and CDR2 SYDVKM. This CDR3 region has 17 residues. J gave up 0 bases and V 6 bases, and 14 bases lay outside the gene matches. CDR3 DNA: TGTGCCAGCAGCCCAAGCGGGTGGGGGAGGGCCTCCTACGAGCAGTACTTC. This gives the protein CASSPSGWGRASYEQYF.

DNA of the CDR3: TGTGCCAGCAGCCTCGAGGGGGGGGGCTACAATGAGCAGTTCTTC. Its protein is CASSLEGGGYNEQFF. The chain uses TRBV7-2 and TRBJ2-1, with TRBD2 as a possible D gene (7 bases). Deletions cut 5 bases from V and 3 bases from J, with 14 bases between. Germline values: CDR1 SGHTA, CDR2 FQGNSA. The CDR3 runs 15 residues.

Concerning this clone itself: Other DNA sequences in this specimen translate into the identical CDR3. The chain recombines TRBV11-2 with TRBJ2-4, with no clear D. Looked up from germline, CDR1 is SGHAT and CDR2 is FQNNGV. The CDR3 contains 14 residues. V was pared by 4 bases and J by 0 bases, with 7 bases between. This chain's CDR3 is CASSSRLAKNIQYF. CDR3 DNA sequence: TGTGCCAGCAGCTCCCGCTTAGCCAAAAACATTCAGTACTTC.

The gene calls are TRBV30 and TRBJ1-4; D uncertain. The CDR3 runs 14 residues. Germline CDR1 is GTSNPN and CDR2 is SVGIG (reference sequence). Trimming took off 3 bases at V and 5 bases at J, with 13 bases between the two ends. The CDR3 DNA reads TGTGCCTGGAGGGCCATAGGCTCCAATGAAAAACTGTTTTTT. Residues: CAWRAIGSNEKLFF.

The V call is TRBV25-1, the J call TRBJ2-7, with D perhaps TRBD2 (5 bases). V was shortened by 4 bases and J by 2 bases, with 9 bases between the two germline ends. Germline lookup yields CDR1 MGHDK and CDR2 SYGVNS. This CDR3 has 13 residues. The CDR3 DNA reads as TGTGCCAGCAGTGCTGCGACTACCTACGAGCAGTACTTC. As protein: CASSAATTYEQYF.

The J gene is TRBJ2-5, the V gene TRBV9; D perhaps matches TRBD1 (7 bases). Between the trimmed V and J ends, which lost 4 bases and 4 bases, there was a span of 14 bases. This CDR3 contains 14 residues. Germline lookup yields CDR1 SGDLS and CDR2 YYNGEE. This CDR3 is CASSTRQGGETQYF. As DNA, the CDR3 is TGTGCCAGCAGCACCCGACAGGGAGGAGAGACCCAGTACTTC.

For this clone: A read error may account for a junction end that differs from germline. The genes are TRBV5-1 and TRBJ2-3, with 8 bases lining up with TRBD2. Germline CDR1 SGHRS, CDR2 YFSETQ. The CDR3 loop spans 13 amino acids. This CDR3 is CASSSPSSGRRNF. The CDR3 DNA is TGCGCCAGCAGCTCCCCGTCGAGCGGGAGAAGGAATTTT.

The gene calls are TRBV6-4 and TRBJ2-1; D gene unclear. From germline, CDR1 is MRHNA and CDR2 SNTAGT. Between the trimmed V and J ends, which lost 3 bases and 9 bases, there was a span of 12 bases. This CDR3 contains 13 residues. The CDR3 sequence: CASSDSAKGEQFF. For the CDR3, the DNA is TGTGCCAGCAGTGATTCCGCTAAGGGTGAGCAGTTCTTC.